The 31 T cell receptor beta chains below come from one sample, sequenced in a study of cytomegalovirus exposure and HLA in healthy donors. Some clones are missing from TCRdb's copy, which holds only in-frame ones; the method was immunoSEQ multiplex PCR. Here the sample spans about 120,000 clones, approximately 88% being singletons. The sample comprised PBMCs. All receptors come from a man aged 18 to 30 in good health and CMV-seronegative.

The chain recombines TRBV5-1 with TRBJ2-5, with D possibly matching TRBD1 (6 bases). V gave up 0 bases and J gave up 3 bases, with 18 bases separating them. This CDR3 is 17 amino acids long. CDR1 and CDR2 from the germline V gene are SGHRS and YFSETQ. The CDR3, as DNA: TGCGCCAGCAGCTTGGATTCCGTCGCGCAGGGGAAAGAGACCCAGTACTTC. This sequence encodes CASSLDSVAQGKETQYF.

CDR3 in DNA: TGTGCCAGCAGCGAGCGGGAGGGCTACAATGAGCAGTTCTTC. It translates to CASSEREGYNEQFF. The chain employs TRBV4-2 and TRBJ2-1; 10 nucleotides align to TRBD2. Germline CDR1 reads LGHNA; CDR2 reads YNFKEQ. This CDR3 is 14 amino acids long. After removal of 5 bases from V and 3 bases from J, the junction contained 1 base not matched to a gene.

The V and J genes are TRBV4-1 and TRBJ2-3; D remains ambiguous. This CDR3 is 16 amino acids long. V was pared by 0 bases and J by 2 bases, with 12 bases between. Per germline, CDR1 MGHRA and CDR2 YSYEKL. CDR3 sequence: CASSQDRTTFTDTQYF. DNA of the CDR3: TGCGCCAGCAGCCAAGATCGTACTACCTTCACAGATACGCAGTATTTT.

The gene calls are TRBV27 and TRBJ1-1, with TRBD1 identical over 9 bases. The V gene end was trimmed by 6 bases and the J gene end by 4 bases; junction bases not matched to a gene: 12. Germline CDR1 reads MNHEY; CDR2 reads SMNVEV (reference sequence). The CDR3 is 16 residues long. As DNA, the CDR3 is TGTGCCAGCAGAGGGTACAGGGGGCTCGGGAGCACTGAAGCTTTCTTT. Protein product: CASRGYRGLGSTEAFF.

The chain is built from TRBV11-2 and TRBJ2-2; no firm D call. Germline V gene lookup returns CDR1 SGHAT and CDR2 FQNNGV. This CDR3 region has 13 residues. Trimming cost V 6 bases and J 4 bases, with 9 bases left between them. The CDR3 DNA follows: TGTGCCAGCAGAATGGCGGTCACCGGGGAGCTGTTTTTT. Its protein is CASRMAVTGELFF.

The chain carries TRBV6-1 and TRBJ2-1; perhaps TRBD1 as D (7 bases). CDR1 MNHNS and CDR2 SASEGT come from the germline V gene. The CDR3 covers 16 residues. V gave up 2 bases and J gave up 6 bases, with 17 bases separating them. CDR3 residues: CASSESGRGQLNEQFF. As DNA, the CDR3 is TGTGCCAGCAGTGAAAGTGGGCGGGGACAGCTCAATGAGCAGTTCTTC.

This clone was seen once. V usage is TRBV10-3 and J usage is TRBJ2-5; D is unresolved. Germline CDR1 ENHRY, CDR2 SYGVKD. The CDR3 is 17 residues long. V lost 3 bases, J lost 1 base, and 18 bases lay in between. The CDR3 DNA reads as TGTGCCATCAGTGATGGAGTCGATTGGAGTTCCCAAGAGACCCAGTACTTC. It yields the protein CAISDGVDWSSQETQYF.

V and J are TRBV18 and TRBJ2-1, with a tentative D call TRBD2 (6 bases). V lost 0 bases and J lost 10, with 19 bases in between. This CDR3 has 16 residues. Per germline, CDR1 KGHSH and CDR2 LQKENI. CDR3 in DNA: TGTGCCAGCTCACCACCGGGTCGACTTGGGGCGGGAGAGCAGTTCTTC. It codes for CASSPPGRLGAGEQFF.

The V call is TRBV19, the J call TRBJ2-7, with 9 bases that match TRBD1. V was pared by 9 bases and J by 5 bases, with 8 bases of the junction left unmatched. The CDR3 contains 13 residues. CDR1 is LNHDA and CDR2 is SQIVND in the germline V gene (reference sequence). The CDR3 DNA reads TGTGCCAGGCCGGGACAGGGTATCCACGAGCAGTACTTC. It is translated as CARPGQGIHEQYF.

This clone has just a few counts. The chain joins TRBV5-1 to TRBJ2-7; D unresolved. Trimming removed 4 bases at V and 6 bases at J, with 8 bases between. The CDR3 sequence is 11 residues long. Germline V gives CDR1 SGHRS, CDR2 YFSETQ. CDR3 loop: CASSVGFEQYF. CDR3 coding DNA: TGCGCCAGCAGCGTCGGGTTCGAGCAGTACTTC.

The rearrangement uses TRBV7-9 and TRBJ2-1, with 12 bases matching TRBD2. The CDR3 contains 17 residues. Germline trimming cut 5 bases from V and 8 bases from J; bases unmatched to any gene: 13. The germline V gene has CDR1 SEHNR and CDR2 FQNEAQ (reference sequence). The CDR3 is CASSPGLAGPTSDEQFF. DNA of the CDR3: TGTGCCAGCAGCCCGGGACTAGCGGGCCCCACTTCGGATGAGCAGTTCTTC.

This chain uses TRBV27 with TRBJ2-7; possible D gene TRBD1, 5 bases. V dropped 3 bases and J dropped 5 bases, with 14 bases sitting between them. The CDR3 has 14 amino acids. Per the germline V gene, CDR1 is MNHEY and CDR2 is SMNVEV (reference sequence). The CDR3, as DNA: TGTGCCAGCAGTTTTATAGGGGAAGCCCACGAGCAGTACTTC. Translated: CASSFIGEAHEQYF.

The CDR3, as DNA: TGTGCCAGTAGCGAAACAGGGGGCTTGGGAAACACTGAAGCTTTCTTT. As protein: CASSETGGLGNTEAFF. The chain has TRBV19 and TRBJ1-1; TRBD1 matches at 9 bases. The CDR3 has 16 residues. Unmatched junction bases numbered 10, after V lost 6 bases and J lost 2 bases. Germline V gene sequence: CDR1 LNHDA, CDR2 SQIVND (reference sequence).

The V gene is TRBV10-3, the J gene TRBJ1-5; D is possibly TRBD1 (5 bases). CDR3 length: 16 amino acids. V lost 0 bases, J lost 3 bases, and 12 bases lay in between. Germline-derived CDR1 and CDR2 are ENHRY and SYGVKD. The CDR3 is CAISESGGRHNQPQHF. The CDR3 DNA reads TGTGCCATCAGTGAGTCGGGGGGGAGACACAATCAGCCCCAGCATTTT.

This chain links TRBV27 with TRBJ2-5, with D possibly TRBD2 on 6 matching bases. The CDR3 spans 15 residues. With 6 bases removed from V and 11 bases from J, the gap between germline ends came to 25 bases. CDR1 and CDR2 from the germline V gene are MNHEY and SMNVEV (reference sequence). The CDR3 sequence is CASSFKGLLPSEQYF. The DNA for the CDR3 is TGTGCCAGCAGCTTCAAGGGACTCCTCCCTAGTGAGCAGTACTTC.

V and J are TRBV27 and TRBJ2-1, with TRBD2 matching over 11 bases. Losses at the gene ends were 5 bases for V and 5 bases for J; bases not matched to a gene: 5. Germline lookup yields CDR1 MNHEY and CDR2 SMNVEV (reference sequence). This CDR3 has 15 residues. CDR3 region: CASSPGTSGDNEQFF. The CDR3, as DNA: TGTGCCAGCAGTCCAGGGACTAGCGGCGACAATGAGCAGTTCTTC.

This sequence joins TRBV19 and TRBJ2-7, with a weak D call TRBD1 (5 bases). Germline CDR1 and CDR2: LNHDA and SQIVND (reference sequence). This CDR3 region has 13 residues. The V and J ends lost 4 bases and 6 bases respectively, with 13 bases between them. Here the CDR3 DNA reads TGTGCCAGTAGTACGGGCAGGGTAGGCGAGCAGTACTTC. Translated: CASSTGRVGEQYF.

CDR3 nucleotide sequence: TGTGCCAGCATGACTAGCGGGAATTACGAGCAGTACTTC. This sequence encodes CASMTSGNYEQYF. The genes are TRBV28 and TRBJ2-7; 11 bases line up with TRBD2. The V gene's germline CDR1 is MDHEN and CDR2 SYDVKM. This CDR3 comprises 13 residues. Trimming took 7 bases from V and 4 from J; bases not matched to a gene: 3.

The V and J genes are TRBV11-2 and TRBJ2-1; D is possibly TRBD2 (5 bases). V lost 5 bases and J 0 bases, leaving 11 bases between the germline ends. Germline V CDR1 and CDR2: SGHAT, FQNNGV. The CDR3 is 15 amino acids. This CDR3 is CASSPGLGSYNEQFF. For the CDR3, the DNA is TGTGCCAGCAGCCCGGGGTTAGGCTCCTACAATGAGCAGTTCTTC.

This rearrangement joins TRBV27 to TRBJ1-6, with D hard to call. CDR1 is MNHEY, CDR2 SMNVEV, per germline (reference sequence). The CDR3 is made up of 14 amino acids. V was cut by 0 bases and J by 9 bases, with 9 bases left in between. CDR3 protein: CASSLSWSGSPLHF. The DNA of the CDR3 is TGTGCCAGCAGTTTATCCTGGAGTGGTTCACCCCTCCACTTT.

The chain is built from TRBV11-3 and TRBJ2-1, with D possibly matching TRBD1 (5 bases). The germline V and J ends were trimmed by 1 base and 9 bases, with 10 bases remaining between them. In germline, CDR1 is SGHNT, CDR2 YENEEA. The CDR3 has 13 residues. Written as DNA, the CDR3 is TGTGCCAGCAGCTTAGCCAGGGTTGGTGAGCAGTTCTTC. This translates into CASSLARVGEQFF.

The V and J genes are TRBV5-4 and TRBJ1-2; possible D gene TRBD1, 6 bases. Germline CDR1 and CDR2: SGHNT and YYREEE (reference sequence). The CDR3 consists of 15 residues. With 0 bases removed from V and 6 bases from J, the gap between germline ends came to 15 bases. CDR3 nucleotides: TGTGCCAGCAGCTTGGACAGGGCCGCGGGGGATGGCTACACCTTC. Protein product: CASSLDRAAGDGYTF.

The rearrangement uses TRBV7-9 and TRBJ2-1, with a possible D match to TRBD2 (6 bases). The CDR3 has 13 amino acids. Germline V lookup: CDR1 SEHNR, CDR2 FQNEAQ (reference sequence). Trimming stripped 7 bases from V and 9 bases from J, with 16 bases between. CDR3 bases: TGTGCCAGCACCGCTGGAGGGCCCGGTGAGCAGTTCTTC. The encoded protein is CASTAGGPGEQFF.

The chain is built from TRBV29-1 and TRBJ1-4; the match to TRBD1 covers 7 bases. CDR3 size: 14 residues. The trim removed 3 bases at V and 0 bases at J, leaving 1 base unmatched. Germline-derived CDR1 and CDR2 are SQVTM and ANQGSEA. CDR3 in DNA: TGCAGCGTTGAGACAGGGCCAACTAATGAAAAACTGTTTTTT. Protein product: CSVETGPTNEKLFF.

This clone came up once. The genes are TRBV7-6 and TRBJ2-7, with 8 nucleotides matching TRBD1. The CDR3 is 15 amino acids. Germline trimming cut 5 bases from V and 3 bases from J; bases unmatched to any gene: 9. Germline values: CDR1 SGHVS, CDR2 FNYEAQ. The CDR3: CASSLGQGVYYEQYF. CDR3 DNA: TGTGCCAGCAGCCTCGGACAGGGAGTTTACTACGAGCAGTACTTC.

V and J are TRBV7-8 and TRBJ2-3; D remains ambiguous. The ends were cut back, 8 bases at V and 2 bases at J, with 14 bases in the middle. CDR3 length: 14 residues. Germline assignment: CDR1 SGHVS and CDR2 FQNEAQ. In DNA, the CDR3 is TGTGCCAGCGGTTGGCTAGTGTTCACAGATACGCAGTATTTT. This codes for CASGWLVFTDTQYF.

The chain joins TRBV5-1 to TRBJ2-1, with D tentatively TRBD2 (5 bases). Germline assignment: CDR1 SGHRS and CDR2 YFSETQ. Between the trimmed V and J ends, which lost 0 bases and 5 bases, there was a span of 15 bases. This CDR3 is built from 16 residues. CDR3: CASSLEGRRGHNEQFF. Here the CDR3 DNA reads TGCGCCAGCAGCTTGGAGGGTAGGCGAGGGCACAATGAGCAGTTCTTC.

The V gene is TRBV25-1, the J gene TRBJ2-5; TRBD1 might be the D (6 bases). Trimming took 5 bases from V and 4 from J, leaving 11 bases between them. This CDR3 spans 13 amino acids. The V gene's germline CDR1 is MGHDK and CDR2 SYGVNS. DNA of the CDR3: TGTGCCAGCAGTCCGAGGGGGAGAGAGACCCAGTACTTC. It codes for CASSPRGRETQYF.

This sequence joins TRBV30 and TRBJ1-3; no reliable D call. The V end lost 4 bases, the J end lost 5 bases, and 9 bases lay between the germline ends. Germline V lookup: CDR1 GTSNPN, CDR2 SVGIG (reference sequence). The CDR3 contains 12 residues. The CDR3 sequence: CAWTGGRNTIYF. The CDR3 bases are TGTGCCTGGACAGGTGGTAGAAACACCATATATTTT.

This clone has just one count. The rearrangement links TRBV27 to TRBJ1-1; 9 positions match TRBD1. With 6 bases clipped from V and 7 bases from J, the junction kept 3 bases outside the gene matches. The CDR3 is made up of 12 amino acids. CDR1 and CDR2 from the germline V gene are MNHEY and SMNVEV (reference sequence). The DNA of the CDR3 is TGTGCCAGCAGAGGACAGGGGATTGAAGCTTTCTTT. Encoded protein: CASRGQGIEAFF.

The chain employs TRBV5-6 and TRBJ1-4; the D is unclear. The CDR3 is 12 amino acids. The germline V gene encodes CDR1 SGHDT and CDR2 YYEEEE. Trimming took 4 bases from V and 7 from J, leaving 8 bases between them. CDR3 protein: CASSLNSEKLFF. The CDR3 nucleotides read TGTGCCAGCAGCCTCAACAGTGAAAAACTGTTTTTT.